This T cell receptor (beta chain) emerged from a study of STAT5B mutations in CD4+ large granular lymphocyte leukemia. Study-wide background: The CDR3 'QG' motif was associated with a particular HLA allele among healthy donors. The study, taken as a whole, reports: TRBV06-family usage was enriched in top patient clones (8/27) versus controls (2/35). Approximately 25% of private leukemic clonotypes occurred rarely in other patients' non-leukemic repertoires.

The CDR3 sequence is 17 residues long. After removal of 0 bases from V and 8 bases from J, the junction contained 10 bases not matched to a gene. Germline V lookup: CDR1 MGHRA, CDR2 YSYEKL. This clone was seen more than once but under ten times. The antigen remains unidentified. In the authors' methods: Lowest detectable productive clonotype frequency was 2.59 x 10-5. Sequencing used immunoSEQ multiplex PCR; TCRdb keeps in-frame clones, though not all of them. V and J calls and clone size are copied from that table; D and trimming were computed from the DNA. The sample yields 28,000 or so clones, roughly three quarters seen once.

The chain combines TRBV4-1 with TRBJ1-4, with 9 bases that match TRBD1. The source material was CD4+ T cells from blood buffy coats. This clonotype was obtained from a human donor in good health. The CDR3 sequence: CASSQEPLQGAVEKLFF. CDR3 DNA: TGCGCCAGCAGCCAAGAGCCGCTACAGGGGGCGGTGGAAAAACTGTTTTTT.